This record concerns one T cell receptor (beta chain) sequence. V gave up 2 bases and J gave up 5 bases; unmatched junction bases: 2. The CDR3 runs to 15 residues. Germline-derived CDR1 and CDR2 are MNHEY and SVGAGI. These data originate in a study of blood T cell repertoires in COVID-19. In the study overall: Sites in the United States, Italy and Spain provided acute and convalescent COVID-19 samples. Nucleic acid was either cDNA or gDNA, and it came from T cells, B-cell-depleted T cells, or PBMCs.

In the study's own analysis: The assay estimated nucleated cells by amplifying reference gene primers. Clones were read by immunoSEQ multiplex PCR, and TCRdb kept only the in-frame ones, dropping some. V, J and clone size are taken as reported in that table, and D and trimming were inferred from the DNA itself. The sample gives about 21,000 clones, more than 65% of which show up once; about 61% is in the top ten. The source of this sequence is a man at least 80 years old with acute or convalescent COVID-19. The chain couples TRBV6-5 to TRBJ1-6, with 8 bases that match TRBD1. Material: peripheral blood. CDR3 in DNA: TGTGCCAGCAGTTACGGACAGGGTCATAATTCACCCCTCCACTTT. Protein: CASSYGQGHNSPLHF.